Listed below are T cell receptor beta chains from one sample, sequenced in a study of CD8+ T cells in alopecia areata. TCRdb's table, derived via immunoSEQ multiplex PCR, lists solely in-frame clones and lacks some. This sample has about 91,000 clones; about 45% occur once, and the top ten carry 0.7% to 0.95%. The sample comprised CD4+ T cells sorted from blood. All receptors come from a human donor with alopecia areata. Both conserved end residues are part of each CDR3. A D gene is named only where the DNA matches it firmly. The size field is filled for only some rows; it gives once, few, many or a size class.

D gene,J gene,clone size,V gene,CDR3 DNA,CDR3 protein
TRBD2,TRBJ2-7,few,TRBV23-1,TGCGCCAGCAGTCAAGGGTCGGGAGGGAGGTCCGGCTCCTACGAGCAGTACTTC,CASSQGSGGRSGSYEQYF
.,TRBJ2-1,.,TRBV25-1,TGTGCCAGCAGCGACAATGAGCAGTTCTTC,CASSDNEQFF
TRBD2,TRBJ2-1,.,TRBV29-1,TGCAGCGCCGGGACTAGCAGCGACAATGAGCAGTTCTTC,CSAGTSSDNEQFF
TRBD1,TRBJ2-1,few,TRBV29-1,TGCAGCGTTGAAGATCGGACAGGGGGCTACAATGAGCAGTTCTTC,CSVEDRTGGYNEQFF
.,TRBJ2-7,.,TRBV25-1,TGTGCCAGCAGTGCTTTCCACGAGCAGTACTTC,CASSAFHEQYF
.,TRBJ1-1,.,TRBV29-1,TGCAGCGTTGATATCTACACTGAAGCTTTCTTT,CSVDIYTEAFF
.,TRBJ2-7,.,TRBV6-5,TGTGCCAGCACCTCGCTAGGGAAGCAGTACTTC,CASTSLGKQYF
.,TRBJ2-2,few,TRBV7-9,TGTGCCAGCAGCTTAAGGGGGAACACCGGGGAGCTGTTTTTT,CASSLRGNTGELFF
.,TRBJ2-2,few,TRBV29-1,TGCAGCGTTGCGGGGACTAACACCGGGGAGCTGTTTTTT,CSVAGTNTGELFF
TRBD1,TRBJ1-6,.,TRBV6-5,TGTGCCAGCAGTTACTCCCGGACAGGAACACCTTCACCCCTCCACTTT,CASSYSRTGTPSPLHF
TRBD1,TRBJ2-1,few,TRBV29-1,TGCAGCCCCGAATCCCCGGACAGGGGCCATGAGCAGTTCTTC,CSPESPDRGHEQFF
.,TRBJ1-2,.,TRBV29-1,TGCAGCGTTGAAGAATCAGGGGACGGGTCTTTAGCTACCTTC,CSVEESGDGSLATF
.,TRBJ2-1,few,TRBV29-1,TGCAGCGTTGAAGCTACAGCTAGAGCTGAGCAGTTCTTC,CSVEATARAEQFF
.,TRBJ2-3,medium-sized,TRBV28,TGTGCCAGCAGTTTCACTCGACTAGTATATACGCAGTATTTT,CASSFTRLVYTQYF
.,TRBJ2-1,few,TRBV6-6,TGTGCCAGCAGTTGGCGACAGATGTACAATGAGCAGTTCTTC,CASSWRQMYNEQFF
.,TRBJ2-7,.,TRBV29-1,TGCAGCGTGAGGGGACAAACCTACGAGCAGTACTTC,CSVRGQTYEQYF
.,TRBJ1-2,.,TRBV30,TGTGCCTGGAGTACGGGCGGATCTTTTGGCTACACCTTC,CAWSTGGSFGYTF
TRBD1,TRBJ1-5,.,TRBV7-2,TGTGCCAGCAGCTTTGGACAGGGGGGCCAGCCCCAGCATTTT,CASSFGQGGQPQHF
.,TRBJ2-2,.,TRBV5-1,TGCGCCAGCAGCCCCAACCGAGGGGCGGGTACCGGGGAGCTGTTTTTT,CASSPNRGAGTGELFF
.,TRBJ2-1,.,TRBV9,TGTGCCAGCAGCGTCAAGGAGGGCTCCTACAATGAGCAGTTCTTC,CASSVKEGSYNEQFF
.,TRBJ1-1,.,TRBV2,TGTGCCAGCAGACGAGTGAGCCCTGAAGCTTTCTTT,CASRRVSPEAFF
.,TRBJ2-4,few,TRBV10-3,TGTGCCATCAGTGAGATTCGGCAGGTTGGGGAGTACTTC,CAISEIRQVGEYF
.,TRBJ1-4,few,TRBV29-1,TGCAGCGTTCGCGTTTTACAGGGCGAAAAACTGTTTTTT,CSVRVLQGEKLFF
.,TRBJ2-5,.,TRBV7-9,TGTGCCAGCAGCTTAGATGGGACCGAGGGGGAGACCCAGTACTTC,CASSLDGTEGETQYF
.,TRBJ2-5,.,TRBV2,TGTGCCAGCAGCGGCGGAGAGACCCAGTACTTC,CASSGGETQYF
.,TRBJ1-2,.,TRBV7-9,TGTGCCAGCAGCCAAGATGGCTACACCTTC,CASSQDGYTF
TRBD1,TRBJ2-2,few,TRBV2,TGTGCCAGCAGTGCCGACAGGGGGCACACCGGGGAGCTGTTTTTT,CASSADRGHTGELFF
TRBD1,TRBJ2-7,.,TRBV2,TGTGCCAGCAGAAGGACAGGCCTCTCCTACGAGCAGTACTTC,CASRRTGLSYEQYF
.,TRBJ2-5,.,TRBV18,TGTGCCAGCTCCGAAGGGGAAGAGACCCAGTACTTC,CASSEGEETQYF
.,TRBJ1-5,.,TRBV7-2,TGTGCCAGCAGCTACGCAAGTGGGGGGGATCAGCCCCAGCATTTT,CASSYASGGDQPQHF
TRBD1,TRBJ1-5,.,TRBV30,TGTGCCTGGAGCGACAGGGGTCAGCCCCAGCATTTT,CAWSDRGQPQHF
TRBD1,TRBJ2-5,.,TRBV9,TGTGCCAGCAGCGTTGGGCAGGACAGGGAGACCCAGTACTTC,CASSVGQDRETQYF
.,TRBJ2-5,few,TRBV2,TGTGCCAGCAGATTCCAAGAGACCCAGTACTTC,CASRFQETQYF
TRBD2,TRBJ2-1,few,TRBV7-2,TGTGCCAGCAGCTTAAGTAGCGGGGGGGCTAATGAGCAGTTCTTC,CASSLSSGGANEQFF
.,TRBJ2-7,.,TRBV29-1,TGCAGCGCTGGAGACAGCTACGAGCAGTACTTC,CSAGDSYEQYF
TRBD2,TRBJ2-1,.,TRBV4-1,TGCGCCAGCAGCCCCCTGGGGCTAGCGGGGTTTGAGCAGTTCTTC,CASSPLGLAGFEQFF
.,TRBJ2-5,few,TRBV29-1,TGCAGCGTTGTGAAGGGCGTCCAAGAGACCCAGTACTTC,CSVVKGVQETQYF
.,TRBJ2-7,.,TRBV7-2,TGTGCCAGCAGCTTCAGCACACAGTATTGGTACTTC,CASSFSTQYWYF
.,TRBJ2-7,.,TRBV7-2,TGTGCCAGCAGCCCCTCGTTGTGGGGGAGCGGGCCCTACGAGCAGTACTTC,CASSPSLWGSGPYEQYF
.,TRBJ1-6,few,TRBV2,TGTGCCAGCTCTTCACCCCTCCACTTT,CASSSPLHF
.,TRBJ2-6,.,TRBV5-1,TGCGCCAGCAGCCCGGACGCTTTTGGAGATCTTTCCTCTGGGGCCAACGTCCTGACTTTC,CASSPDAFGDLSSGANVLTF
.,TRBJ2-2,few,TRBV28,TGTGCCAGCAGTCTCTTTGGGGGCTCCACCGGGGAGCTGTTTTTT,CASSLFGGSTGELFF
TRBD2,TRBJ2-5,.,TRBV18,TGTGCCAGCTCACCAAGGCGGGAGTTAGAGACCCAGTACTTC,CASSPRRELETQYF
TRBD1,TRBJ2-5,few,TRBV29-1,TGCAGCGTTGAAGGTCCAGGGGGCATGGAGACCCAGTACTTC,CSVEGPGGMETQYF
.,TRBJ2-7,.,TRBV11-2,TGTGCCAGCAGCTTAGAACTGAGCTCCGACGAGCAGTACTTC,CASSLELSSDEQYF
.,TRBJ2-6,.,TRBV6-6,TGTGCCAGCAGGCAAGCAGGGACTGGGGCCAACGTCCTGACTTTC,CASRQAGTGANVLTF
TRBD2,TRBJ2-1,.,TRBV7-2,TGTGCCAGCAGCACACCCGGACTAGTCTCCCATGAGCAGTTCTTC,CASSTPGLVSHEQFF
TRBD1,TRBJ1-2,few,TRBV10-3,TGTGCCATCAGCGCGGACAGGGGGCAATATGGCTACACCTTC,CAISADRGQYGYTF
.,TRBJ2-7,.,TRBV6-6,TGTGCCAGCAGTTACTCCTTCGAAACTTCATACGAGCAGTACTTC,CASSYSFETSYEQYF
.,TRBJ2-3,few,TRBV5-1,TGCGCCAGCAGCTTGAACGGACTCACAGATACGCAGTATTTT,CASSLNGLTDTQYF
.,TRBJ1-2,.,TRBV4-3,TGCGCCAGCAGCCATTCGAAGGGTGACTATGGCTACACCTTC,CASSHSKGDYGYTF
.,TRBJ2-3,.,TRBV7-9,TGTGCCAGCCCAGGCGGCGGAGACACAGATACGCAGTATTTT,CASPGGGDTDTQYF
TRBD1,TRBJ2-3,.,TRBV7-9,TGTGCCAGCAGCTTGGGGGACAGCGGATCCACAGATACGCAGTATTTT,CASSLGDSGSTDTQYF
.,TRBJ2-3,.,TRBV7-2,TGTGCCAGCAGCTTCGGCCCGCTCCCAGATACGCAGTATTTT,CASSFGPLPDTQYF
.,TRBJ1-2,.,TRBV30,TGTGCCTGGAGTCCGACAGGAAATGGCTACACCTTC,CAWSPTGNGYTF
.,TRBJ2-2,.,TRBV29-1,TGCAGCGTTCGAGGGGTGTCCGCCGGGGAGCTGTTTTTT,CSVRGVSAGELFF
.,TRBJ2-1,.,TRBV29-1,TGCAGCGCCCCTTTAGGCGATGAGCAGTTCTTC,CSAPLGDEQFF
.,TRBJ2-5,.,TRBV6-5,TGTGCCAGCAGTCTAAACAGCCTCCAAGAGACCCAGTACTTC,CASSLNSLQETQYF